What follows describes a single TCR beta chain. Its antigen has not been determined. No quality values exist for individual bases; no much larger clone is one base distant. This record belongs to a study of cytomegalovirus exposure and HLA in healthy donors (dated by TCRdb to 2017 to 2019). Regarding the research as a whole: According to an earlier analysis of a few hundred of the donors, about 180 million T cells yielded 90 million to 130 million unique TCR beta sequences and approximately 280 Gb of sequence data. Donor age, sex, ethnicity and CMV serostatus were compiled alongside the repertoire data. The study was designed to test whether signatures of past pathogen exposure could be identified by cataloging public T cell receptors. Roughly five DR-DQ haplotypes were handled as single units for association and clustering because linkage in the cohort was strong. A later genetic analysis took genome-wide SNP genotypes for about three fifths of the roughly 670 donors and used that subset as a discovery cohort. Class I and class II HLA loci were covered by the typing at four-digit resolution. To predict cytomegalovirus infection status, the study brought together high-throughput TCR immunosequencing, statistical association of individual TCRs with disease status, and machine learning. In the later analysis, no new phenotypic data were used to find candidate immune exposures; instead, reliance was placed on TCR beta sequences and their occurrence across donors. An earlier analysis of about 620 of the donors applied high-throughput TCR beta sequencing to assess whether each TCR beta V gene segment acted as functional or pseudogenic. Using immunosequencing, the study profiled T cell repertoires from some 670 subjects and related those repertoires to cytomegalovirus serostatus. To study patterns of TCR occurrence, a later analysis re-analyzed previously published TCR beta repertoires from around 660 donors and added high-resolution HLA genotyping. All discovery cohort repertoires had been generated using a single sequencing platform. In addition to the first cohort of 666 subjects, a separate validation cohort of approximately 120 different subjects was used. Roughly 300 gigabases of sequencing data and 70 million to 85 million unique TCR sequences were included in an early release covering about 620 HLA-typed donors. The number of typed donors differed by locus: roughly 620-630 for A, B, C, DRB1 and DQB1; 522 for DQA1; around 610 for DPA1; and some 470 for DPB1. Among about 360 genotyped donors of the cohort, an average of around 240,000 unique TCR beta nucleotide sequences were sequenced per donor, roughly 18% of them non-productive. The genetic ancestry cluster associated with self-reported Caucasian donors included about 84% of the roughly 400 genotyped donors.

As encoded in the germline V gene, CDR1 is LGHNA while CDR2 is YNFKEQ. Deletion took 7 bases off V and 5 bases off J, with a span of 17 bases between the germline ends. There are 15 amino acids in the CDR3, from cysteine to phenylalanine inclusive. This entry keeps only the CDR3 DNA: 45 bases, framed from base 1. General findings and caveats noted by the study authors: Compared with the approximately 720-donor mean, donors in an Asian-associated ancestry cluster had fewer N-insertions in productive TCRs, according to a later genetic analysis. Presence/absence analyses assumed roughly uniform sequencing depth across donors, an assumption that may not hold. In a later genetic analysis, a missense DCLRE1C variant was associated with V-gene and J-gene trimming of TCR beta chains, and the association was replicated in an independent cohort. The classifier was reported to diagnose cytomegalovirus status with high specificity and sensitivity in both the original and validation cohorts. According to the authors, the approach could potentially be generalized to other disease states and immunological phenotypes. Immune exposure information for the cohort was limited to CMV serostatus. Assigning TCR associations to individual alleles was difficult when HLA alleles, especially DR and DQ, strongly co-occurred. Because counts were too low, about 18 rarely observed V segments, including chromosome 9 orphons, were left out of the earlier analysis of a few hundred of the donors. A later analysis found that HLA-associated TCR beta chains were more clonally expanded and had lower generation probabilities than equally common non-associated chains. A total of fewer than 200 TCR beta chains were listed by the study as associated with cytomegalovirus. According to a later analysis, most CMV-associated TCR beta chains appeared to be HLA-restricted, and the HLA associations seemed to be driven largely by CMV exposure. In an earlier analysis of 587 of the donors, most TCR beta V segments appeared in productive rearrangements about 87% or about 30% of the time, broadly matching IMGT annotations. Three of the identified cytomegalovirus-associated TCR beta chains were confirmed in vitro to be specific for cytomegalovirus antigens. Some IMGT-functional V segments, including TRBV6-2 and TRBV6-3, could not be distinguished by the 87-base-pair reads and were therefore excluded. In a later analysis, TCR association rates were found to vary across HLA loci, with the most associated TCRs seen for DRB1 alleles and the fewest for HLA-C alleles. In a later analysis, 16,951 TCR beta sequences were associated with specific HLA alleles at a false discovery rate of 0.05. A cluster of highly shared sequence variants was judged likely to represent a technical artifact of the sequencing pipeline. Most TCR sequences were seen in very few donors, while some public TCRs were found in many individuals. Linkage disequilibrium might explain the correlated functional status among segregating V segments, but an unknown experimental factor could not be excluded. The cohort was sequenced for TCR beta chains only, and without alpha or paired-chain data the features that could be detected were limited. HLA typing was unavailable for some donors at each locus, so association tests used only the typed subset. A further reported finding was that TCR beta sequences accurately predicted the HLA-A and HLA-B alleles for most subjects in the first cohort. According to a later analysis, parvovirus B19, influenza, CMV and Epstein-Barr virus appeared linked to several top co-occurrence clusters.

The library was made by the immunoSEQ multiplex PCR assay. The multiplex PCR relied on a mix of 60 forward primers for TCR Vbeta segments and 13 reverse primers for TCR Jbeta segments. The CDR3 region of rearranged TCR beta genes was amplified from genomic DNA by a multiplex PCR assay. On the Illumina HiSeq System, the amplified TCR beta libraries were sequenced as 87-base-pair reads. Turning to the authors' computational methods: Across the roughly 640 repertoires, a later analysis counted about 81 million unique TCR beta chains, around 10 million of which were shared by at least two donors. Raw reads were error-corrected and collapsed into unique sequences with a nearest-neighbor algorithm that merged closely related sequences to remove PCR and sequencing errors. CDR3 sequences were aligned to IMGT reference sequences to assign V, D and J gene segments. For a sequence to be retained, at least a six-nucleotide match to both a V gene segment and a J gene segment was required. A rearrangement was called productive if the CDR3 had no stop codons and remained in frame with V and J, and every other rearrangement was called non-productive. Following IMGT convention, CDR3 was defined as the stretch from the second conserved V-encoded cysteine to the conserved J-encoded phenylalanine. The earlier analysis of 550 to 650 of the donors excluded any sequence lacking an unambiguous match to a single V gene segment. In an earlier analysis of around 600 of the donors, V segments were called functional above 56.7% productive rearrangements and were called segregating when the between-donor standard deviation exceeded 5%. To diagnose cytomegalovirus status from the catalog of TCR beta chain sequences, a statistical classification framework was built. In a later analysis, V and J genes were assigned by comparing TCR nucleotide sequences against IMGT/GENE-DB human TR gene sequences. The TCRdist pipeline was used in a later analysis to assign CDR3 sequences and most-parsimonious VDJ recombination scenarios. In a later analysis, every TCR beta chain was defined by the combination of its CDR3 amino acid sequence and its V-gene family, and reads without a unique V-gene family were dropped. In a later analysis, some 600 highly shared, low-generation-probability nucleotide sequences were removed to address suspected cross-contamination and a sequencing artifact. A later analysis calculated a clonal expansion index for each public chain from normalized within-repertoire ranks of inferred template counts. In a later analysis, generation probabilities were computed with a VDJ recombination model fitted to out-of-frame rearrangements, and the resulting probabilities were checked against IGoR. Hypergeometric tests were used in a later analysis to score TCR-TCR, TCR-HLA and TCR-CMV co-occurrence, with a repertoire-size bias correction applied to the TCR pairs. To estimate false discovery rates, a later analysis permuted the HLA or CMV assignments 20 times. In a later analysis, co-occurring TCRs were grouped using DBSCAN, and TCRdist sequence similarity was added for clustering within HLA-allele-positive subsets. Repertoires with fewer than 30,000 or more than 120,000 public chains, plus five repertoires with anomalous nucleotide sharing, were excluded from co-occurrence clustering. Drawn from immuneACCESS, this table holds only the in-frame rearrangements with V and J called that TCRdb kept. Clones are partly lost; checked studies trace under half to an unresolved V gene and leave the rest unexplained. Clone size and the V and J calls come from that table; the DNA yielded D and trimming. This sample comprises roughly 150,000 clones, about 80% of them detected only once. The biggest ten clones account for roughly 2.3% of the sample.

In total, more than 500 healthy bone marrow donors made up the cohort. At the time of sampling, all cohort members were nominally healthy, though unrecorded immune exposures were likely present. The donor was CMV seronegative and was included in the group of 352 seronegative cohort members. A peripheral blood sample was collected from each donor, and TCR beta sequencing was performed on peripheral blood mononuclear cells. Genomic DNA extraction from the blood cell samples was performed with the Qiagen DNeasy Blood Extraction Kit. What was sequenced was PBMCs. The V gene is TRBV4-2 and the J gene is TRBJ1-4, with the D gene call left open. This receptor was identified in a young man in good health and CMV-seronegative. The CDR3: CASTKEGSMNEKLFF. The DNA sequence reads TGTGCCAGCACCAAAGAGGGCAGTATGAATGAAAAACTGTTTTTT.